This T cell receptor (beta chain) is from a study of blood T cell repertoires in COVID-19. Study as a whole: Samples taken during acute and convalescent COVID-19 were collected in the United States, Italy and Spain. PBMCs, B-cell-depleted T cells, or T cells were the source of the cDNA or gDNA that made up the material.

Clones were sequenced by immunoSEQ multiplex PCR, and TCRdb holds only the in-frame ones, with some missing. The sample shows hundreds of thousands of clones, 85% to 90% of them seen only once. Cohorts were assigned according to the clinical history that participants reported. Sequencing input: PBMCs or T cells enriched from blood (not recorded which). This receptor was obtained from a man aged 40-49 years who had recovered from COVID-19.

Written as DNA, the CDR3 is TGCAGCGTTGAATTGGTAGCGGGAGCACCAGAGACCCAGTACTTC. Amino acid sequence: CSVELVAGAPETQYF. The rearrangement links TRBV29-1 to TRBJ2-5, with TRBD2 identical over 9 bases. CDR1 and CDR2 from the germline V gene are SQVTM and ANQGSEA. The CDR3 contains 15 residues. After removal of 2 bases from V and 4 bases from J, the junction contained 8 bases not matched to a gene.